This TCR beta chain was obtained from a study of T cells expressing NK-cell markers. Concerning this clonotype itself: The antigen remains unidentified.

CDR3 length equals 14 residues. CDR1 and CDR2 (germline): MDHEN, SYDVKM. The TCR beta cDNA came from 5'RACE template switching with UMIs. Reanalyzing the 5' RACE reads, TCRdb keeps one entry per CDR3 protein, without DNA. The sample totals more than 90,000 distinct CDR3 sequences. Study results and limitations: The contribution of dominant NKG2C+ clonotypes to CD8+ T cells in a handful of donors was 1.0-7.0%.

The TCR comes from a woman aged 18-70 years in good health. Sequencing was performed on blood T cells: a sorted CD56 or NKG2C T cell subset, CD4+ or CD8+ T cells, or bulk PBMC T cells (not recorded which). The V gene is TRBV28, the J gene TRBJ2-7; no DNA is available, so the TRBD1 call from TCRdb remains unchecked. The chain's CDR3 is CASSTRQGIYEQYF.